Shown below are 2 T cell receptor beta chains from a single sample sequenced in a study of Ad26.COV2.S vaccination and SARS-CoV-2 variants. Treatment defined: about 20 received Ad26.COV2.S at low or high dose, single or two shots; 5 received placebo; per-sample allocation not given. Collection of samples fell on day 63 after the first vaccine or placebo injection. TCRdb's copy holds only in-frame clones and misses some; the assay was immunoSEQ multiplex PCR. The sample lists some 640,000 clones; roughly 90% were seen once. The sequencing used peripheral blood, collected in a trial of Ad26.COV2.S vaccine versus placebo. Receptors originate from a person aged 18-60 years who received the Ad26.COV2.S COVID-19 vaccine or a placebo.

V and J are TRBV30 and TRBJ1-6; 11 bases are shared with TRBD1. The CDR3 contains 16 residues. V lost 6 bases and J lost 9; bases outside the gene matches: 13. Germline V gene lookup returns CDR1 GTSNPN and CDR2 SVGIG (reference sequence). CDR3 residues: CACWLKGQGDGSPLHF. In DNA form, the CDR3 reads TGTGCCTGCTGGCTCAAGGGACAGGGGGATGGTTCACCCCTCCACTTT. The whole variable domain, remainder taken from reference TRBV30 and TRBJ1-6, is SQTIHQWPATLVQPVGSPLSLECTVEGTSNPNLYWYRQAAGRGLQLLFYSVGIGQISSEVPQNLSASRPQDRQFILSSKKLLLSDSGFYLCACWLKGQGDGSPLHFGNGTRLTVT.

This chain uses TRBV19 with TRBJ1-1; 11 bases are a match to TRBD1. Germline lookup yields CDR1 LNHDA and CDR2 SQIVND (reference sequence). V shed 1 base and J 5 bases; nucleotides not matched to a gene: 3. The CDR3 is 15 amino acids. CDR3 sequence reads: CASSIAGQGGTEAFF. The CDR3 nucleotides are TGTGCCAGTAGTATAGCGGGACAGGGGGGGACTGAAGCTTTCTTT.